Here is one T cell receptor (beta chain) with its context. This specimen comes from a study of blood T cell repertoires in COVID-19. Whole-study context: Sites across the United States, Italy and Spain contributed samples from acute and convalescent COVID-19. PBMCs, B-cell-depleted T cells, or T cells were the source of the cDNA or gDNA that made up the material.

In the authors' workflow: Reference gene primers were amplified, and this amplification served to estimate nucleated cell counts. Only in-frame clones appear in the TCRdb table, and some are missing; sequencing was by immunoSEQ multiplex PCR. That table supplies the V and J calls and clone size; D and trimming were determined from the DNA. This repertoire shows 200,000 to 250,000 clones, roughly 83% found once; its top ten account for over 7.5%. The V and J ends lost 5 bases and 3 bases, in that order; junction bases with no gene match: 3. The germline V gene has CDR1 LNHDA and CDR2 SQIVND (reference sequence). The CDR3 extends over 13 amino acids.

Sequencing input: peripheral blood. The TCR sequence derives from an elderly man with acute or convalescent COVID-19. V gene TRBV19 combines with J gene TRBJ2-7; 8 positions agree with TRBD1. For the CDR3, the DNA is TGTGCCAGTAGTCCCGACAGGGGCTACGAGCAGTACTTC. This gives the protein CASSPDRGYEQYF.